One sample yielded the 25 T cell receptor beta chains listed below, sequenced in a study of identical twins. TCRdb fed the 5' RACE reads into MiXCR, producing one record per CDR3 protein. The sample yields 430,000 or so distinct CDR3 sequences, less than 25% seen once. This sample also appeared in a second study, on T cells expressing NK-cell markers.

Sequencing input: CD4+ T cells sorted from blood. The receptors were gathered from a woman between 18 and 29 years old in good health.

CDR3 residues: CATSTSAISYEQYF. CDR3 nucleotide sequence: TGTGCCACTTCCACTAGCGCGATCTCCTACGAGCAGTACTTC. This sequence joins TRBV10-3 and TRBJ2-7; 7 bases map to TRBD2. Germline assignment: CDR1 ENHRY and CDR2 SYGVKD. This CDR3 has 14 amino acids. J lost 0 bases, V lost 10 bases, and 9 bases had no gene match.

This clonotype turned up a few times. CDR3 coding DNA: TGCAGTGCAGATCTAGCGGGAGCAGATACGCAGTATTTT. Translation gives CSADLAGADTQYF. The genes are TRBV20-1 and TRBJ2-3; 10 bases match TRBD2. V was clipped by 6 bases and J by 4 bases; unmatched bases: 4. The CDR3 totals 13 residues. Germline V CDR1 and CDR2: DFQATT, SNEGSKA (reference sequence).

This clonotype turned up a few times. CDR3 DNA sequence: TGCAGTGCTAGCTCGACTAGCGGGGGCTACGAGCAGTACTTC. It specifies CSASSTSGGYEQYF. J is TRBJ2-7 and V is TRBV20-1; TRBD2 aligns across 12 bases. CDR3 length: 14 amino acids. In germline, CDR1 is DFQATT, CDR2 SNEGSKA (reference sequence). The ends lost 3 bases at V and 3 bases at J; junction bases unmatched: 3.

This clonotype was counted a few times. The chain couples TRBV7-9 to TRBJ1-1; the D gene is possibly TRBD1 (6 bases). V gave up 4 bases and J gave up 0 bases, with 12 bases separating them. From germline, CDR1 is SEHNR and CDR2 FQNEAQ (reference sequence). The CDR3 contains 15 residues. CDR3 region: CASSYKDRVNTEAFF. In nucleotides, the CDR3 is TGTGCCAGCAGCTACAAGGACAGAGTGAACACTGAAGCTTTCTTT. The full variable domain, completed using reference TRBV7-9 and TRBJ1-1, is DTGVSQNPRHKITKRGQNVTFRCDPISEHNRLYWYRQTLGQGPEFLTYFQNEAQLEKSRLLSDRFSAERPKGSFSTLEIQRTEQGDSAMYLCASSYKDRVNTEAFFGQGTRLTVV.

The chain uses TRBV15 and TRBJ2-5, with D possibly being TRBD2 (5 bases). The germline gives CDR1 LNHNV, CDR2 YYDKDF (reference sequence). The CDR3 is 15 residues long. V was shortened by 0 bases and J by 3 bases, with 11 bases between the two germline ends. This CDR3 reads CATSRDPSGEETQYF. The CDR3 DNA sequence: TGTGCCACCAGCAGAGATCCGTCCGGGGAAGAGACCCAGTACTTC.

This chain connects TRBV4-2 to TRBJ2-2, with D perhaps assigned TRBD1 or TRBD2 (6 bases each). V shed 3 bases and J shed 7 bases, with 12 bases lying between them. This CDR3 comprises 14 residues. Germline-derived CDR1 and CDR2 are LGHNA and YNFKEQ. CDR3 in DNA: TGTGCCAGCAGCCACCCAGGAGGGGGCGGGGAGCTGTTTTTT. Translating gives CASSHPGGGGELFF.

This rearrangement joins TRBV15 to TRBJ2-4; perhaps TRBD2 as D (7 bases). From germline, CDR1 is LNHNV and CDR2 YYDKDF (reference sequence). The CDR3 totals 14 residues. The V end lost 5 bases, the J end lost 7 bases, and 15 bases lay between the germline ends. The CDR3 nucleotides are TGTGCCACCAGCGCTCGGGGGGCGAGTAACATTCAGTACTTC. Translated: CATSARGASNIQYF.

This clonotype was counted many times. The rearrangement joins TRBV29-1 to TRBJ2-5; D might be TRBD1 (6 bases). This CDR3 spans 11 amino acids. Trimming cost V 7 bases and J 5 bases, with 11 bases left between them. Germline-derived CDR1 and CDR2 are SQVTM and ANQGSEA. CDR3 nucleotides: TGCAGCGGCAGGGGATGGGAGACCCAGTACTTC. It specifies CSGRGWETQYF.

The chain recombines TRBV10-3 with TRBJ1-2, with D uncertain. Germline lookup yields CDR1 ENHRY and CDR2 SYGVKD. The V and J ends lost 4 bases and 4 bases respectively, with 10 bases between them. CDR3 size: 13 residues. The CDR3 region has the DNA TGTGCCATCAGTGCAGGACGCTCCTATGGCTACACCTTC. This gives the protein CAISAGRSYGYTF.

The V gene is TRBV7-7, the J gene TRBJ2-2; no reliable D call. Trimming removed 6 bases from V and 1 base from J, with 9 bases in between. This CDR3 has 14 amino acids. Germline V gene sequence: CDR1 SSHAT, CDR2 FNYEAQ (reference sequence). CDR3 residues: CASRQQQNTGELFF. CDR3 nucleotide sequence: TGTGCCAGCAGACAGCAGCAGAACACCGGGGAGCTGTTTTTT.

The chain joins TRBV4-3 to TRBJ2-1; D is unclear. Germline CDR1 reads LGHNA; CDR2 reads YSLEER. V lost 2 bases and J lost 8, with 10 bases in between. This CDR3 region has 13 residues. CDR3 DNA: TGCGCCAGCAGCCAATTTTTTGAGGATGAGCAGTTCTTC. As protein: CASSQFFEDEQFF.

V usage is TRBV29-1 and J usage is TRBJ2-1; 8 nucleotides agree with TRBD2. CDR1 is SQVTM, CDR2 ANQGSEA, per germline. V shed 8 bases, J shed 12 bases, and the junction held 18 bases outside the gene matches. The CDR3 totals 14 residues. This CDR3 reads CSLRSSGPLSGQFF. The DNA for the CDR3 is TGCAGCCTACGGTCTAGCGGGCCCTTAAGCGGGCAGTTCTTC.

J is TRBJ2-7 and V is TRBV20-1; 7 nucleotides match TRBD1. The J segment lost 2 bases and the V segment lost 0 bases, leaving 7 bases of the junction unmatched. The CDR3 is made up of 15 amino acids. CDR1 is DFQATT, CDR2 SNEGSKA, per germline (reference sequence). CDR3 sequence reads: CSARDLRQGPYEQYF. CDR3 in DNA: TGCAGTGCTAGAGATTTAAGACAGGGTCCCTACGAGCAGTACTTC.

This chain joins TRBV20-1 and TRBJ2-7, with TRBD2 matching over 9 bases. This CDR3 spans 13 amino acids. The ends lost 8 bases at V and 6 bases at J; junction bases unmatched: 11. From germline, CDR1 is DFQATT and CDR2 SNEGSKA (reference sequence). CDR3 residues: CSLQGAGGPEQYF. The CDR3 DNA reads TGCAGTTTACAAGGAGCGGGAGGACCCGAGCAGTACTTC.

The chain uses TRBV12-3 or TRBV12-4 and TRBJ2-2; D is undetermined. The germline V and J ends were trimmed by 5 bases and 10 bases, with 14 bases remaining between them. The CDR3 is 13 amino acids. In nucleotides, the CDR3 is TGTGCCAGCAGTCCCTTTACAAGTGAGGAGCTGTTTTTT. Its translation is CASSPFTSEELFF.

In this sample, this clonotype turned up a few times. The chain uses TRBV2 and TRBJ2-3; D is perhaps TRBD2 (8 bases). The CDR3 consists of 16 residues. The V gene lost 6 bases and the J gene lost 2 bases, with 18 bases spanning the gap. The V gene's germline CDR1 is SNHLY and CDR2 FYNNEI. This CDR3 reads CASRRGPGLVTDTQYF. In DNA form, the CDR3 reads TGTGCCAGCAGGAGGGGGCCGGGACTAGTCACAGATACGCAGTATTTT.

V is TRBV7-2 and J is TRBJ2-1; 7 nucleotides match TRBD2. The germline gives CDR1 SGHTA, CDR2 FQGNSA. V lost 5 bases and J lost 6; bases outside the gene matches: 7. The CDR3 sequence is 14 residues long. The chain's CDR3 is CASSREWGGNEQFF. The DNA for the CDR3 is TGTGCCAGCAGCAGAGAATGGGGGGGCAATGAGCAGTTCTTC.

The gene calls are TRBV2 and TRBJ2-2; TRBD2 might be the D (6 bases). Germline CDR1 and CDR2: SNHLY and FYNNEI. Trimming stripped 6 bases from V and 1 base from J, with 12 bases between. The CDR3 has 15 residues. The CDR3 region has the DNA TGTGCCAGCAGGGGGGGAGTTTGGAACACCGGGGAGCTGTTTTTT. Translated: CASRGGVWNTGELFF.

The chain combines TRBV7-9 with TRBJ2-3; 15 positions match TRBD2. Germline CDR1 and CDR2: SEHNR and FQNEAQ (reference sequence). V trimming: 4 bases; J trimming: 5 bases; junction bases outside the gene matches: 7. There are 17 residues in the CDR3. As DNA, the CDR3 is TGTGCCAGCAGCTCTGAGGGACTAGCGGGAGGCCGAGATACGCAGTATTTT. Encoded protein: CASSSEGLAGGRDTQYF.

The chain is built from TRBV7-3 and TRBJ1-1; TRBD1 matches 8 bases. The germline V gene has CDR1 SGHTA and CDR2 FQGTGA. The junction had 10 bases not matched to a gene; V was cut back by 3 bases and J by 4 bases. The CDR3 runs 16 residues. In DNA form, the CDR3 reads TGTGCCAGCAGCTTGGGAGGAGGGGGGACAGGCACTGAAGCTTTCTTT. Its protein is CASSLGGGGTGTEAFF.

This rearrangement joins TRBV5-1 to TRBJ1-6; 7 bases agree with TRBD1. J gave up 6 bases and V 4 bases, and 4 bases lay outside the gene matches. Germline V gene sequence: CDR1 SGHRS, CDR2 YFSETQ. The CDR3 runs 14 residues. The CDR3 region is CASSLGGLNSPLHF. CDR3 coding DNA: TGCGCCAGCAGCCTAGGGGGCCTTAATTCACCCCTCCACTTT.

The rearrangement links TRBV29-1 to TRBJ1-1; 8 positions match TRBD1. V dropped 6 bases and J dropped 4; count of bases not matched to a gene: 13. From germline, CDR1 is SQVTM and CDR2 ANQGSEA. This CDR3 is built from 15 residues. CDR3 protein: CSVVTNGQGGTEAFF. The CDR3 DNA reads TGCAGCGTCGTAACAAACGGACAGGGCGGCACTGAAGCTTTCTTT. Full variable domain (outside the CDR3, taken from reference TRBV29-1 and TRBJ1-1): SAVISQKPSRDICQRGTSLTIQCQVDSQVTMMFWYRQQPGQSLTLIATANQGSEATYESGFVIDKFPISRPNLTFSTLTVSNMSPEDSSIYLCSVVTNGQGGTEAFFGQGTRLTVV.

This clonotype was recorded a few times. The genes are TRBV6-1 and TRBJ2-4; 8 positions match TRBD1. With V trimmed by 6 bases and J by 6 bases, 7 bases remained unmatched. The germline CDR1 and CDR2 sequences are MNHNS and SASEGT. This CDR3 is 14 amino acids long. CDR3 protein: CASSFGTGRNIQYF. CDR3 bases: TGTGCCAGCAGCTTCGGGACAGGTCGAAACATTCAGTACTTC.

This clonotype was observed a few times. The chain employs TRBV7-9 and TRBJ2-1, with D tentatively TRBD2 (5 bases). The CDR3 is 15 amino acids. Germline V lookup: CDR1 SEHNR, CDR2 FQNEAQ (reference sequence). V gave up 4 bases and J gave up 0 bases, with 10 bases separating them. CDR3 sequence: CASSYFGSSYNEQFF. For the CDR3, the DNA is TGTGCCAGCAGCTACTTTGGGAGCTCCTACAATGAGCAGTTCTTC.

In this sample, this clonotype turned up a few times. The chain carries TRBV6-1 and TRBJ2-2; 7 bases fit TRBD1. Trimming removed 6 bases from V and 1 base from J; junction bases left unmatched: 2. Germline CDR1 is MNHNS and CDR2 is SASEGT. This CDR3 region has 14 residues. CDR3 region: CASRGQKNTGELFF. As DNA, the CDR3 is TGTGCCAGCAGGGGACAGAAGAACACCGGGGAGCTGTTTTTT.